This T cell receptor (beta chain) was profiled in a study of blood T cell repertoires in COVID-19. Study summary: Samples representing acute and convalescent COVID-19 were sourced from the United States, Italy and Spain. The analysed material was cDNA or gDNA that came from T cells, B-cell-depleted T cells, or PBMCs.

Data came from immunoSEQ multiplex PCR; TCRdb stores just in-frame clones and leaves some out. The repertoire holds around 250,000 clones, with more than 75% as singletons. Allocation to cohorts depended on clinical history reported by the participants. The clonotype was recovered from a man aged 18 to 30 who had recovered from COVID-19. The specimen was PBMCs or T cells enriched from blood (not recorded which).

As DNA, the CDR3 is TGTGCCAGAAGCTTGGTAAGGGGCCCCACCTCTGGGGCCAACGTCCTGACTTTC. It encodes CARSLVRGPTSGANVLTF. The rearrangement links TRBV5-3 to TRBJ2-6; D is perhaps TRBD1 (5 bases). TRBV5-3 qualifies as an ORF whose function is uncertain. The V end was cut by 0 bases, the J end by 0 bases, with 13 bases between. This CDR3 is 18 amino acids long.